This T cell receptor (beta chain) was sequenced during a study of cytomegalovirus exposure and HLA in healthy donors. General study findings and limits: Reported results showed that the classifier diagnosed cytomegalovirus status with high specificity and sensitivity. The records held CMV serostatus as the only immune exposure information. Later on, an analysis showed TCR association rates differing by HLA locus, with DRB1 the most and HLA-C the fewest. Sequencing likely generated an artifact that appeared as a cluster of highly shared sequence variants.

Comments on this clone: The antigen is unknown.

The CDR3 is 16 residues long. V lost 2 bases, J lost 0 bases, and 6 bases stayed unmatched. CDR1 is MNHEY, CDR2 SMNVEV, per germline (reference sequence). The PCR was carried out with 60 Vbeta primers and 13 Jbeta primers. The protocol was immunoSEQ multiplex PCR, while the TCRdb copy is restricted to in-frame clones and leaves out a portion. The table shows about 280,000 clones, with 85% to 90% occurring only once. The specimen was PBMCs. The V and J genes are TRBV27 and TRBJ1-2, with 7 bases identical to TRBD1. The sequence was collected from a woman between 18 and 29 years old in good health and CMV-seronegative. The DNA for the CDR3 is TGTGCCAGCAGTTTAGGGGCGAGGGGGCCTAACTATGGCTACACCTTC. This encodes CASSLGARGPNYGYTF.